This T cell receptor (beta chain) is from a study of regulatory T cells in long-lasting Graves disease. This clonotype was seen ten or more times. Antigen unknown. Notes on the study in general: For persistent Graves' patients, TCR diversity was lower than for newly diagnosed ones.

Building of the TCR beta libraries involved iRepertoire HTBI primers and Arm-PCR of CDR3 regions. TCRdb reprocessed the multiplex PCR reads via MiXCR and lists one record per CDR3 protein. The sample yields 600,000 to 650,000 distinct CDR3 sequences, roughly 15% seen once. CDR1 is DFQATT and CDR2 is SNEGSKA in the germline V gene (reference sequence). The CDR3 consists of 10 residues. V shed 6 bases and J shed 8 bases, with 10 bases lying between them. Time point indicated: newly diagnosed GD, antithyroid drugs for less than 3 months. PBMCs were the source of the RNA used for TCR sequencing. An endocrinology department located in Xi'an, China, was where the patients came from. These data also featured in a second study, about T cells in Graves' hyperthyroidism and ophthalmopathy. That publication notes: Each patient was aged 18 to 65 and had newly diagnosed hyperthyroidism of under 2 months' duration. HTBI primers were the set used in a first-round RT-PCR of the TCR CDR3.

The source is a woman in her 30s with Graves disease. Specimen: peripheral blood mononuclear cells (PBMCs), collected at new diagnosis, from a patient treated with antithyroid drugs. This chain joins TRBV20-1 and TRBJ1-1; D perhaps matches TRBD1 (6 bases). CDR3 sequence reads: CSAPDREAFF. In DNA, the CDR3 is TGCAGTGCCCCGGACAGAGAAGCTTTCTTT.